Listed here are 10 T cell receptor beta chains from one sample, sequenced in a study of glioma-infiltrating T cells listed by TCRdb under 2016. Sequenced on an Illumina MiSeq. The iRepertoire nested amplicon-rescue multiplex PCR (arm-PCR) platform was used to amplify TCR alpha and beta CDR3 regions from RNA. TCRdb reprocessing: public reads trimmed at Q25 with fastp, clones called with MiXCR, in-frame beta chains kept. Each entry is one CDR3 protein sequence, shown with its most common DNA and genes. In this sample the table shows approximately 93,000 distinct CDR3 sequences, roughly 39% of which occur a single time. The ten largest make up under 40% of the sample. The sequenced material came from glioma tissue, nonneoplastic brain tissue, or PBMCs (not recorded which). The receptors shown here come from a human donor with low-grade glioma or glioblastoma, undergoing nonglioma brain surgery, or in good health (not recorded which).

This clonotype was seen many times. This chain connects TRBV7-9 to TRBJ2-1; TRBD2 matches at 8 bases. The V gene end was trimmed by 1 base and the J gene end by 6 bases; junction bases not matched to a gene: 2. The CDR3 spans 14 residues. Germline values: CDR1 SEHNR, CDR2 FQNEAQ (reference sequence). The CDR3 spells CASSLDSGINEQFF. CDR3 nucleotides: TGTGCCAGCAGCTTAGATAGCGGGATCAATGAGCAGTTCTTC.

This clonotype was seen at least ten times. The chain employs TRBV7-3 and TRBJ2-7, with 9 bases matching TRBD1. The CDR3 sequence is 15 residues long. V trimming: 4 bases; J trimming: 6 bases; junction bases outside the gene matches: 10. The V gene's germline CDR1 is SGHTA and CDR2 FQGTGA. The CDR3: CASSSTGTGIGEQYF. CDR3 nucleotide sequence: TGTGCCAGCAGCTCCACCGGGACAGGGATCGGCGAGCAGTACTTC.

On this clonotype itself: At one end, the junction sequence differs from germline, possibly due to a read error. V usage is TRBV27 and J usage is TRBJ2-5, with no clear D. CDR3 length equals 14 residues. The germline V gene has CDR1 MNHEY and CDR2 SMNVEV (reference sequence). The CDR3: CATSPLSRFETKYF. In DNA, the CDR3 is TGTGCCACCTCTCCCCTGTCAAGGTTCGAGACCAAGTACTTC.

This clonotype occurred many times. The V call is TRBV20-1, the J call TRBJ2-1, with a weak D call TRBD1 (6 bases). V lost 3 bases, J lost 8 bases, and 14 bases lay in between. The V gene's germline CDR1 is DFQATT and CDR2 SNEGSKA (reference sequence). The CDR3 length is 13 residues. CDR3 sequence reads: CSASKGGGDEQFF. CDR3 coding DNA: TGCAGTGCTAGCAAAGGGGGTGGGGATGAGCAGTTCTTC.

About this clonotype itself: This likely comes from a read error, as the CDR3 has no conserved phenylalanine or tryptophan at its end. CDR3 protein: CAPPPNDRRETQYL. The CDR3 DNA follows: TGTGCGCCCCCCCCCAACGACCGGAGGGAGACCCAGTACCTC. The rearrangement uses TRBV27 and TRBJ2-5; TRBD2 might be the D (5 bases). The CDR3 extends over 14 amino acids. Germline V lookup: CDR1 MNHEY, CDR2 SMNVEV (reference sequence).

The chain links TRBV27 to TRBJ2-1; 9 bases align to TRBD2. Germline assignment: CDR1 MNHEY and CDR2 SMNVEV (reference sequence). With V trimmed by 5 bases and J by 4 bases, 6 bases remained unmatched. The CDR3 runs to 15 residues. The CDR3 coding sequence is TGTGCCAGCAGTCGACCAGCGGGAGGATACAATGAGCAGTTCTTC. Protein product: CASSRPAGGYNEQFF.

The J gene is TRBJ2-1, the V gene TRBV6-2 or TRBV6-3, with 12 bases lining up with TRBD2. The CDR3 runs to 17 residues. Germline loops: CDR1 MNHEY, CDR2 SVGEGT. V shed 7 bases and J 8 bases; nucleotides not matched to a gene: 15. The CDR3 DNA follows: TGTGCCAGCACCCTAGGGAGGACTAGCGGGATTGACTATGAGCAGTTCTTC. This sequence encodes CASTLGRTSGIDYEQFF.

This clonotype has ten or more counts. In DNA, the CDR3 is TGTGCCAGCAGCTTAGACCAACTAGCGGGGACCTACGAGCAGTACTTC. Protein: CASSLDQLAGTYEQYF. This chain joins TRBV11-1 and TRBJ2-7; 10 nucleotides line up with TRBD2. This CDR3 comprises 16 residues. Trimming took 1 base from V and 2 from J; bases not matched to a gene: 5. CDR1 and CDR2 (germline): SGHAT, FQDESV (reference sequence).

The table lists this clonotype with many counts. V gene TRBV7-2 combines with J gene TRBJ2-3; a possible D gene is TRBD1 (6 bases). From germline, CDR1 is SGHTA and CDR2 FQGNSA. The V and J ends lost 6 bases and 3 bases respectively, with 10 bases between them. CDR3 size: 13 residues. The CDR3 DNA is TGTGCCAGCAGGTTAACAGGGACAGATACGCAGTATTTT. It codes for CASRLTGTDTQYF.

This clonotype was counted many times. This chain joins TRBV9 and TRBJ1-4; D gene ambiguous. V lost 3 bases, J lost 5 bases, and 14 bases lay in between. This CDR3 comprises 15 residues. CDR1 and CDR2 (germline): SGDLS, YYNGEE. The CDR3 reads CASSARTEVNEKLFF. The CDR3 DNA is TGTGCCAGCAGCGCCCGGACGGAAGTAAATGAAAAACTGTTTTTT.